This paragraph reports one T cell receptor beta chain. Its antigen is still unknown. No clone much larger than this one lies a single base away; base qualities are absent. The data originate from a study of OX40 agonist ivuxolimab in advanced cancers. Looking at the study overall: The costimulatory receptor OX40 (CD134) was targeted by ivuxolimab, a fully human IgG2 agonistic monoclonal antibody. Intravenous ivuxolimab was administered to patients every 2 weeks at six dose levels: 0.01, 0.1, 0.3, 1.5, 3 and 10 mg/kg. Among the roughly 50 dose-escalation patients, some 20 had hepatocellular carcinoma, approximately 15 melanoma, 9 renal cell carcinoma and 9 head and neck cancer. In the dose-escalation cohort, 82.7% of patients were male, and the mean age was roughly 60 years, with a range of 23 to 79. Patients were allowed to have had prior anti-PD-1, anti-PD-L1 or anti-CTLA-4 therapy, and roughly two fifths of the dose-escalation patients had been treated with checkpoint inhibitors. Partial responses occurred in three dose-escalation patients: two with cutaneous melanoma and one with hepatocellular carcinoma. Peripheral TCRbeta sequencing aimed to test whether ivuxolimab altered TCR sequence diversity and caused clonal T-cell expansion. The paper describes the monotherapy dose-escalation part (N ≈ 52 patients) of the phase I trial of ivuxolimab. Broader findings and caveats from the paper: Clonal expansion of both CD4+ and CD8+ blood T cells was observed from baseline to week 6 at doses 0.1 to 3.0 mg/kg. Low levels of normalized T-cell clonal expansion were also seen in some patients who did not respond. On average, CD8+ T cells showed more expanded clones than CD4+ T cells after ivuxolimab. In partial responders in the 0.1-3.0 mg/kg groups, normalized peripheral clonal expansion was found to be among the lowest, especially among CD8+ T cells. The antigen specificity of the peripheral T cells that underwent clonal expansion was not determined.

For sequencing of the TCRbeta CDR3 region, genomic DNA was extracted from the sorted cells. TCRbeta CDR3 regions were sequenced using the immunoSEQ Assay. TCRdb provides this immuneACCESS table in a form limited to in-frame rearrangements. Some clones are lacking; in checked studies, under half of them reflect an unresolved V gene, and why the rest are absent is not known. The sample records about 83,000 clones, about 90% of which are singletons. The leading ten clones occupy 0.4% to 0.55% of the sample. Patients with a history of autoimmune disease or receiving systemic immunosuppression were excluded from the trial. Peripheral blood for TCR sequencing was collected from all dose cohorts at baseline, on cycle 4 day 1, and on cycle 7 day 1. Samples came from an open-label, multicenter, first-in-human phase I dose-escalation trial of ivuxolimab. Adults with locally advanced or metastatic melanoma, renal cell, hepatocellular, or head and neck squamous cell carcinoma were enrolled in the trial. Before TCR sequencing, CD4+ T cells and CD8+ T cells were sorted from peripheral blood as separate populations.

From the cysteine up to the phenylalanine, the CDR3 has a length of 15 residues. This entry keeps only the CDR3 DNA: 45 bases, framed from base 1. Per the germline V gene, SNHLY is the CDR1 and FYNNEI is the CDR2. The junction carries 15 bases between V and J, which are trimmed by 7 bases and 2 bases respectively. Here the chain combines TRBV2 and TRBJ2-1, with TRBD2 as a weak D call on 6 bases. The input for sequencing was CD4+ or CD8+ T cells sorted from blood, taken in a trial of the OX40 agonist ivuxolimab. This sequence was found in an adult with an advanced solid tumor such as melanoma, head and neck, liver or kidney cancer. The CDR3 here reads CASKVRRDPYNEQFF. The nucleotides read TGTGCCAGCAAGGTTCGGAGGGACCCCTACAATGAGCAGTTCTTC.